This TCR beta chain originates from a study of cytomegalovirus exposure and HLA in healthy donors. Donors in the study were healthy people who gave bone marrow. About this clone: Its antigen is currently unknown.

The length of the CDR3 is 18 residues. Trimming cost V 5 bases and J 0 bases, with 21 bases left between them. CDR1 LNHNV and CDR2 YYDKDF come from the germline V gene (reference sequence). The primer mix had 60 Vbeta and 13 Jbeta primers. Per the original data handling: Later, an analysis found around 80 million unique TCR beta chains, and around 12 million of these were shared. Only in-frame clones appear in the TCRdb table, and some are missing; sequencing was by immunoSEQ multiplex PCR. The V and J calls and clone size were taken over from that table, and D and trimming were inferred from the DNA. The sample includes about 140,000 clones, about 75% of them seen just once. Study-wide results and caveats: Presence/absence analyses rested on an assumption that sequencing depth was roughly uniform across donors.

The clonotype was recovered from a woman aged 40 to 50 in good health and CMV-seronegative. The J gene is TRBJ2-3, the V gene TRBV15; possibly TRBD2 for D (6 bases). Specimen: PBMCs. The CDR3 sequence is CATSGVGTPSASTDTQYF. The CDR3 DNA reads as TGTGCCACCAGCGGGGTTGGGACTCCAAGTGCTAGCACAGATACGCAGTATTTT.